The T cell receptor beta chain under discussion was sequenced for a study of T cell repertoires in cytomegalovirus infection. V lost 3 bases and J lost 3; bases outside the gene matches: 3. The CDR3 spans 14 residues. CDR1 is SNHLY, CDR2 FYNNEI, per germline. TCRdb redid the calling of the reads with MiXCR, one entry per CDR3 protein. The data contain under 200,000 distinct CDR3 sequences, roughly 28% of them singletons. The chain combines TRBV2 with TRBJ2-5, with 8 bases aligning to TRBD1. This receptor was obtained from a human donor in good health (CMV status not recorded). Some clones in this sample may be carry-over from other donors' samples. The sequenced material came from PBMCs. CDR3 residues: CASSDLTGEETQYF. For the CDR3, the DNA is TGTGCCAGCAGTGACTTGACAGGGGAAGAGACCCAGTACTTC.